The subject of this entry is one TCR beta chain. The data originate from a study of identifying expanded T cells in peripheral blood. The repertoire was sequenced with immunoSEQ multiplex PCR; TCRdb's copy has only in-frame clones and lacks some. The top ten hold 4.5% to 7% of the sample, which has tens of thousands of clones, over 75% seen once. The sample consisted of blood. The TCR was taken from a person between 18 and 75 years old in good health.

CDR3 in amino acids: CASSLSGTGTDTQYF. The CDR3 nucleotides are TGTGCCAGCAGCCTCTCCGGGACAGGGACTGATACGCAGTATTTT. The rearrangement uses TRBV7-3 and TRBJ2-3; 9 bases fit TRBD1. CDR3 size: 15 residues. J lost 6 bases, V lost 5 bases, and 9 bases had no gene match. Germline assignment: CDR1 SGHTA and CDR2 FQGTGA.